One and the same sample provided the 25 T cell receptor beta chains below, sequenced in a study of shared clonotypes between healthy human individuals. Naive CD8 cells lacked CD45RO and underwent positive selection for CCR7, leaving out terminally differentiated effector memory CD45RA+ cells. This table comes from immunoSEQ multiplex PCR, and its TCRdb copy is limited to in-frame clones, with some not included. The sample lists 550,000 to 750,000 clones, about 95% occurring once. Sequenced: naive CD8+ T cells sorted from blood. The receptor set was obtained from a woman in her twenties or thirties in good health.

The chain is built from TRBV5-4 and TRBJ2-3, with 8 bases fitting TRBD2. Germline V gene lookup returns CDR1 SGHNT and CDR2 YYREEE (reference sequence). The CDR3 runs 17 residues. V shed 6 bases, J shed 0 bases, and the junction held 12 bases outside the gene matches. The CDR3 sequence is CASTIEFGLASTDTQYF. The DNA of the CDR3 is TGTGCCAGCACCATCGAATTCGGACTAGCAAGCACAGATACGCAGTATTTT.

The chain is built from TRBV28 and TRBJ1-4; D perhaps matches TRBD1 (6 bases). The V gene lost 3 bases and the J gene lost 4 bases, with 18 bases spanning the gap. Germline lookup yields CDR1 MDHEN and CDR2 SYDVKM. The CDR3 covers 17 residues. CDR3 sequence reads: CASSLGAGGPLNEKLFF. CDR3 DNA: TGTGCCAGCAGTTTGGGGGCAGGTGGTCCTCTTAATGAAAAACTGTTTTTT.

The chain uses TRBV5-6 and TRBJ1-1; 8 positions match TRBD1. The length of the CDR3 is 15 residues. Looked up from germline, CDR1 is SGHDT and CDR2 is YYEEEE. The J segment lost 1 base and the V segment lost 5 bases, leaving 7 bases of the junction unmatched. This CDR3 is CASRFLGQGNTEAFF. The DNA of the CDR3 is TGTGCCAGCAGATTTTTAGGACAGGGGAACACTGAAGCTTTCTTT.

The chain links TRBV7-2 to TRBJ2-1; 13 nucleotides align to TRBD2. CDR1 and CDR2 (germline): SGHTA, FQGNSA. The CDR3 extends over 15 amino acids. V dropped 4 bases and J dropped 6; count of bases not matched to a gene: 3. The CDR3 DNA sequence: TGTGCCAGCAGCTCTCGGACTAGCGGGGGCAATGAGCAGTTCTTC. Its protein is CASSSRTSGGNEQFF.

The rearrangement joins TRBV27 to TRBJ2-2; 9 bases map to TRBD1. V gave up 5 bases and J gave up 7 bases; unmatched junction bases: 5. Germline CDR1 reads MNHEY; CDR2 reads SMNVEV (reference sequence). The CDR3 has 14 amino acids. The CDR3 nucleotides are TGTGCCAGCAGTATGGGACAGGGCTACGGGGAGCTGTTTTTT. Protein: CASSMGQGYGELFF.

This clone was seen a single time. The chain links TRBV12-2 to TRBJ2-3; the D segment call TRBD2 is taken from the table without a DNA check. TRBV12-2 counts as a pseudogene. This CDR3 comprises 15 residues. In DNA form, the CDR3 reads TGTGCAAGTCGCCCATCACTAGGGCGGGCTCTTACGCAGTATTTT. It encodes CASRPSLGRALTQYF.

This clone has just one count. This chain connects TRBV7-9 to TRBJ1-5; D possibly corresponds to TRBD1 (5 bases). Per the germline V gene, CDR1 is SEHNR and CDR2 is FQNEAQ (reference sequence). The CDR3 is made up of 14 amino acids. V was pared by 3 bases and J by 4 bases, with 10 bases between. The CDR3: CASSLYDSNQPQHF. For the CDR3, the DNA is TGTGCCAGCAGCTTGTACGACAGTAATCAGCCCCAGCATTTT.

The chain joins TRBV5-8 to TRBJ2-7, with a tentative D call TRBD1 (5 bases). Trimming left V 7 bases short and J 3 bases short, with 14 bases between. Germline V gives CDR1 SGHTS, CDR2 YDEGEE. The CDR3 covers 13 residues. The CDR3 sequence: CASGAPGFYEQYF. The DNA of the CDR3 is TGTGCCAGCGGGGCCCCAGGGTTCTACGAGCAGTACTTC.

The count of this clone is one. The chain employs TRBV7-8 and TRBJ2-1; possibly TRBD1 for D (6 bases). Per the germline V gene, CDR1 is SGHVS and CDR2 is FQNEAQ. This CDR3 comprises 16 residues. V dropped 1 base and J dropped 2 bases, with 12 bases sitting between them. The CDR3 loop is CASSLEGGAAYNEQFF. CDR3 in DNA: TGTGCCAGCAGCTTAGAAGGGGGAGCGGCCTACAATGAGCAGTTCTTC.

This clone has only one observation. The gene calls are TRBV19 and TRBJ1-5; tentatively, D is TRBD1 (5 bases). This CDR3 region has 15 residues. V lost 7 bases and J lost 0, with 13 bases in between. Per germline, CDR1 LNHDA and CDR2 SQIVND (reference sequence). The DNA of the CDR3 is TGTGCCAGTACGCAGGGATCATATAGCAATCAGCCCCAGCATTTT. It encodes CASTQGSYSNQPQHF. The whole variable domain, filled in from reference TRBV19 and TRBJ1-5, reads DGGITQSPKYLFRKEGQNVTLSCEQNLNHDAMYWYRQDPGQGLRLIYYSQIVNDFQKGDIAEGYSVSREKKESFPLTVTSAQKNPTAFYLCASTQGSYSNQPQHFGDGTRLSIL.

This clone came up a few times. This chain connects TRBV6-6 to TRBJ1-5, with D uncertain. The CDR3 length is 12 residues. Trimming stripped 2 bases from V and 5 bases from J, with 4 bases between. The germline CDR1 and CDR2 sequences are MNHNY and SVGAGI (reference sequence). The CDR3 sequence is CASSYEDQPQHF. Here the CDR3 DNA reads TGTGCCAGCAGTTACGAAGATCAGCCCCAGCATTTT.

The CDR3 region has the DNA TGTGCCAGCAGCCCGGCGGGGAGCGGGAGTCGCGCAGATACGCAGTATTTT. Amino acid sequence: CASSPAGSGSRADTQYF. This rearrangement joins TRBV5-4 to TRBJ2-3, with TRBD2 matching 8 bases. The CDR3 covers 17 residues. J lost 4 bases, V lost 4 bases, and 14 bases had no gene match. Germline CDR1 and CDR2: SGHNT and YYREEE (reference sequence).

The chain has TRBV15 and TRBJ2-2; D ambiguous. The CDR3 sequence is 18 residues long. Trimming stripped 1 base from V and 4 bases from J, with 19 bases between. The germline CDR1 and CDR2 sequences are LNHNV and YYDKDF (reference sequence). This CDR3 is CATSRALTEDLSTGELFF. CDR3 nucleotide sequence: TGTGCCACCAGCAGAGCGTTAACAGAGGATCTTTCCACCGGGGAGCTGTTTTTT.

V is TRBV7-8 and J is TRBJ1-5, with D possibly TRBD1 on 5 matching bases. CDR3 length equals 14 residues. V lost 6 bases, J lost 7 bases, and 16 bases lay in between. CDR1 and CDR2 (germline): SGHVS, FQNEAQ. CDR3 in amino acids: CASRDEDIRQPQHF. Here the CDR3 DNA reads TGTGCCAGCAGGGACGAGGACATTAGACAGCCCCAGCATTTT.

The V and J genes are TRBV19 and TRBJ1-4; 9 nucleotides line up with TRBD1. This CDR3 is built from 14 residues. J gave up 7 bases and V 6 bases, and 6 bases lay outside the gene matches. Germline assignment: CDR1 LNHDA and CDR2 SQIVND (reference sequence). CDR3: CASRSGTGIEKLFF. CDR3 coding DNA: TGTGCCAGTAGATCCGGGACAGGGATTGAAAAACTGTTTTTT.

The V gene is TRBV15, the J gene TRBJ1-3, with D tentatively TRBD1 (6 bases). V was trimmed by 3 bases and J by 3 bases, leaving 18 bases between them. The germline V gene has CDR1 LNHNV and CDR2 YYDKDF (reference sequence). The CDR3 loop spans 17 amino acids. As DNA, the CDR3 is TGTGCCACCAGCAGGACGTCCCGGGACATTCTTGGAAACACCATATATTTT. Translation gives CATSRTSRDILGNTIYF.

This chain joins TRBV7-9 and TRBJ2-3; D is perhaps TRBD2 (7 bases). The CDR3 contains 15 residues. Trimming removed 5 bases at V and 1 base at J, with 13 bases between. Germline V gives CDR1 SEHNR, CDR2 FQNEAQ (reference sequence). CDR3: CASSPWEGGTDTQYF. For the CDR3, the DNA is TGTGCCAGCAGCCCCTGGGAGGGGGGCACAGATACGCAGTATTTT.

This clone came up once. V and J are TRBV5-6 and TRBJ2-7, with D perhaps given as TRBD1 or TRBD2 (5 bases each). The CDR3 extends over 15 amino acids. V was shortened by 4 bases and J by 4 bases, with 18 bases between the two germline ends. Germline CDR1 reads SGHDT; CDR2 reads YYEEEE. CDR3 DNA sequence: TGTGCCAGCAGCCGAACCGGGACCGAAGGATACGAGCAGTACTTC. As protein: CASSRTGTEGYEQYF.

The J gene is TRBJ2-1, the V gene TRBV29-1; 11 positions match TRBD2. Trimming removed 7 bases from V and 0 bases from J; junction bases left unmatched: 14. CDR1 SQVTM and CDR2 ANQGSEA come from the germline V gene. The CDR3 length is 18 residues. CDR3 DNA: TGCAGCGGAGGGAGGGGACTAGCGGAACTACTCTCCTACAATGAGCAGTTCTTC. It codes for CSGGRGLAELLSYNEQFF.

The chain combines TRBV28 with TRBJ2-1; unclear D gene. Germline V gene lookup returns CDR1 MDHEN and CDR2 SYDVKM. V lost 7 bases and J 0 bases, leaving 13 bases between the germline ends. The CDR3 is 15 residues long. CDR3 in DNA: TGTGCCAGCAACCCGACACCTAGCTCCTACAATGAGCAGTTCTTC. Protein sequence: CASNPTPSSYNEQFF.

Here the CDR3 reads CASSNYGGSDYGYTF. The CDR3 bases are TGCGCCAGCAGCAACTATGGGGGATCGGATTATGGCTACACCTTC. The gene calls are TRBV4-1 and TRBJ1-2, with D possibly matching TRBD1 (5 bases). From germline, CDR1 is MGHRA and CDR2 YSYEKL. The V and J ends lost 5 bases and 5 bases respectively, with 18 bases between them. The CDR3 consists of 15 residues.

This chain uses TRBV7-3 with TRBJ2-7, with 14 bases matching TRBD2. The V segment lost 5 bases and the J segment 7 bases; nucleotides outside the gene matches: 7. This CDR3 has 15 residues. Germline CDR1 reads SGHTA; CDR2 reads FQGTGA. CDR3 in amino acids: CASSPGLAGVGEQYF. The CDR3 region has the DNA TGTGCCAGCAGCCCGGGACTAGCGGGAGTGGGAGAGCAGTACTTC.

The V call is TRBV7-9, the J call TRBJ2-1; D call uncertain. This CDR3 has 13 amino acids. Trimming took off 4 bases at V and 5 bases at J, with 9 bases between the two ends. The germline CDR1 and CDR2 sequences are SEHNR and FQNEAQ (reference sequence). This chain's CDR3 is CASSSQGNNEQFF. In nucleotides, the CDR3 is TGTGCCAGCAGCTCGCAAGGGAACAATGAGCAGTTCTTC.

The chain uses TRBV19 and TRBJ2-7; 10 bases align to TRBD2. The CDR3 is made up of 13 amino acids. The trim removed 4 bases at V and 4 bases at J, leaving 1 base unmatched. From germline, CDR1 is LNHDA and CDR2 SQIVND (reference sequence). CDR3 residues: CASSTSGSYEQYF. The CDR3 bases are TGTGCCAGTAGTACTAGCGGGAGTTACGAGCAGTACTTC.

CDR3 coding DNA: TGTGCCAGCAGCCCAGGGCCTATCTACGAGCAGTACTTC. Amino acid sequence: CASSPGPIYEQYF. The chain carries TRBV7-8 and TRBJ2-7, with D tentatively TRBD1 (5 bases). The V gene lost 5 bases and the J gene lost 3 bases, with 11 bases spanning the gap. Germline CDR1 and CDR2: SGHVS and FQNEAQ. The CDR3 is made up of 13 amino acids.